Listed here are 5 T cell receptor beta chains from one sample, sequenced in a study of chemoradiotherapy in HPV16-positive cancers. Libraries were prepared by immunoSEQ multiplex PCR; TCRdb keeps only in-frame clonotypes and omits some of them. This table holds under 8,500 clones, under 85% found once. The specimen was collected from a patient who underwent chemoradiotherapy. Receptor source: a human donor with HPV-associated anogenital cancer.

The chain is built from TRBV6-1 and TRBJ2-3; 7 positions agree with TRBD1. Germline CDR1 reads MNHNS; CDR2 reads SASEGT. The trim removed 5 bases at V and 1 base at J, leaving 6 bases unmatched. The CDR3 consists of 15 residues. CDR3 DNA: TGTGCCAGCAGTACCCCCACAGGGGGCACAGATACGCAGTATTTT. Translation gives CASSTPTGGTDTQYF.

This clone was counted only a few times. V usage is TRBV6-1 and J usage is TRBJ2-3; TRBD2 aligns across 8 bases. This CDR3 is built from 16 residues. Trimming removed 1 base from V and 2 bases from J; junction bases left unmatched: 5. Germline loops: CDR1 MNHNS, CDR2 SASEGT. The CDR3 nucleotides read TGTGCCAGCAGTGAAGAGGCAGCGGGGGCCACAGATACGCAGTATTTT. This encodes CASSEEAAGATDTQYF.

This clone was observed a few times. The rearrangement joins TRBV2 to TRBJ1-5; D perhaps matches TRBD1 (5 bases). Trimming pared 2 bases from V and 6 bases from J, leaving 11 bases between. From germline, CDR1 is SNHLY and CDR2 FYNNEI. The CDR3 is 14 residues long. The DNA of the CDR3 is TGTGCCAGCAGTGAACCCTTCGGGGGTCAGCCCCAGCATTTT. Translating gives CASSEPFGGQPQHF.

This chain uses TRBV5-4 with TRBJ1-1; D remains ambiguous. Between the trimmed V and J ends, which lost 4 bases and 0 bases, there was a span of 10 bases. Germline CDR1 and CDR2: SGHNT and YYREEE (reference sequence). The CDR3 has 14 amino acids. The CDR3 is CASSTGLMNTEAFF. The CDR3 nucleotides are TGTGCCAGCAGCACCGGACTTATGAACACTGAAGCTTTCTTT.

This sequence joins TRBV7-6 and TRBJ1-6, with D perhaps TRBD1 (6 bases). CDR1 and CDR2 from the germline V gene are SGHVS and FNYEAQ. V dropped 5 bases and J dropped 8 bases, with 19 bases sitting between them. The CDR3 consists of 16 residues. Here the CDR3 DNA reads TGTGCCAGCAGCCCCCGCGAGGGGGTTAGTGATTCACCCCTCCACTTT. Protein sequence: CASSPREGVSDSPLHF.